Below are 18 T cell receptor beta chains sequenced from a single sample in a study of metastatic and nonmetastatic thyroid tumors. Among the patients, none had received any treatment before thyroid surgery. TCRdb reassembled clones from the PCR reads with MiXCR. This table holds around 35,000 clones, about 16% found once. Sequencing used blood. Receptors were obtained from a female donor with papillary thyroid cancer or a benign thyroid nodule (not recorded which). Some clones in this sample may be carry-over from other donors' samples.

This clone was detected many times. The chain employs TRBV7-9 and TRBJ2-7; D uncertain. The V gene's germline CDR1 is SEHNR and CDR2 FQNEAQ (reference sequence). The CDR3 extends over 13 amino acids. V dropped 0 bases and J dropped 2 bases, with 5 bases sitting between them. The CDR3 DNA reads TGTGCCAGCAGCTTAGCGGGGACCTACGAGCAGTACTTC. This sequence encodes CASSLAGTYEQYF.

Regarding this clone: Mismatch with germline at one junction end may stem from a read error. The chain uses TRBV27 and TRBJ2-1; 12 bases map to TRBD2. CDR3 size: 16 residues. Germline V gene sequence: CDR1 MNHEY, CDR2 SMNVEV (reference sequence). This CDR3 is CASCLTWTSGMNEQFF. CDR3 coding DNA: TGTGCCAGCTGTTTAACTTGGACTAGCGGGATGAATGAGCAGTTCTTC.

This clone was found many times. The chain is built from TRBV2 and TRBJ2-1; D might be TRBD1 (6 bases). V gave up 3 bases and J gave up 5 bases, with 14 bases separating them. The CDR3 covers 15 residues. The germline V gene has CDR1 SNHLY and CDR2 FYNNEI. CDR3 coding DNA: TGTGCCAGCAGTGAGGACAGCGTACCGAACAATGAGCAGTTCTTC. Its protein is CASSEDSVPNNEQFF.

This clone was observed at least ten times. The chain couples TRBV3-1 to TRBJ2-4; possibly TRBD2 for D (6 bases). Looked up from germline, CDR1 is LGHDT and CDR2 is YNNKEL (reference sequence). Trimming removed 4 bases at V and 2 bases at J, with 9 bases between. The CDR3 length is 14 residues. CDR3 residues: CASSRGATKNIQYF. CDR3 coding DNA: TGTGCCAGCAGCCGCGGGGCGACCAAAAACATTCAGTACTTC. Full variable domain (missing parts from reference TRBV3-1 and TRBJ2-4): DTAVSQTPKYLVTQMGNDKSIKCEQNLGHDTMYWYKQDSKKFLKIMFSYNNKELIINETVPNRFSPKSPDKAHLNLHINSLELGDSAVYFCASSRGATKNIQYFGAGTRLSVL.

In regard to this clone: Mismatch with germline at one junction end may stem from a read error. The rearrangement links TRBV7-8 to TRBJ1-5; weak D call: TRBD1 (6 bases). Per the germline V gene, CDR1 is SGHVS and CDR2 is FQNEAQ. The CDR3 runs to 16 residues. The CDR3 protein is CSSSASGTWTNQPQHF. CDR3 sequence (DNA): TGTTCCAGCAGCGCGTCCGGGACATGGACCAATCAGCCCCAGCATTTT.

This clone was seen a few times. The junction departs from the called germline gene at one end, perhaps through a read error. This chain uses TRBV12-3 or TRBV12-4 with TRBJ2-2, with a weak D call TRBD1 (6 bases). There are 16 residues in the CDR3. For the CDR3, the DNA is TGTGCCAGCAGTCGCAGGGGACGGGGAACCACCGGGGAGCTGCTTTTT. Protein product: CASSRRGRGTTGELLF.

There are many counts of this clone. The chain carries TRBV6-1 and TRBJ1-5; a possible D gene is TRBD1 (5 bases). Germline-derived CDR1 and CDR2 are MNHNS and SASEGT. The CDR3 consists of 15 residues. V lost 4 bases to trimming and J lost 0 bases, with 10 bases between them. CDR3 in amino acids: CASSGTGHSNQPQHF. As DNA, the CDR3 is TGTGCCAGCAGTGGGACCGGACATAGCAATCAGCCCCAGCATTTT.

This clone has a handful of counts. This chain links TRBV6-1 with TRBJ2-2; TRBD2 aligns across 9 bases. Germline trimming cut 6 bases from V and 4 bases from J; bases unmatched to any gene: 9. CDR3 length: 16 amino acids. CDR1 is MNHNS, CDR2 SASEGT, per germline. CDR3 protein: CASSQLAGVGTGELFF. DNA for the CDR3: TGTGCCAGCAGCCAATTAGCGGGAGTAGGCACCGGGGAGCTGTTTTTT.

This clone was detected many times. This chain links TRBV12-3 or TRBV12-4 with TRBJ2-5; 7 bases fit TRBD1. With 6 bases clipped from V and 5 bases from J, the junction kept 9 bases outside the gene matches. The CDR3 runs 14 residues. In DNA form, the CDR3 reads TGTGCCAGCAGGACACAGGGGTACTGGGAGACCCAGTACTTC. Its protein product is CASRTQGYWETQYF.

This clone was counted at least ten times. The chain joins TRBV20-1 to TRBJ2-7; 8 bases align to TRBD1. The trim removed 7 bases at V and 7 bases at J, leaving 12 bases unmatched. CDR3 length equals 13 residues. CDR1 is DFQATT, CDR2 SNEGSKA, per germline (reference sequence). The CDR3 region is CSGTNRGSREQYF. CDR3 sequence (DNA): TGCAGTGGTACCAACAGGGGGTCGAGAGAGCAGTACTTC.

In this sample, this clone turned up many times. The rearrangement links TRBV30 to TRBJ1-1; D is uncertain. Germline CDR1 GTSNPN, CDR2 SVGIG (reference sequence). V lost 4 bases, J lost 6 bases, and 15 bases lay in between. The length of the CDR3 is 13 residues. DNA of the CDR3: TGTGCCTGGACAAGTATGATCTCTGCTGAAGCTTTCTTT. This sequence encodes CAWTSMISAEAFF.

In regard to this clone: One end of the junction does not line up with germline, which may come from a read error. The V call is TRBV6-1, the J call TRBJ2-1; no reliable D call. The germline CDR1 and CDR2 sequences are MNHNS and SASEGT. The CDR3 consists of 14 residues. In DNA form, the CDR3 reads TGTGCCAGCAGTGATAGCTCTCTCTACAATGAGCATTTCTTC. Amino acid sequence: CASSDSSLYNEHFF.

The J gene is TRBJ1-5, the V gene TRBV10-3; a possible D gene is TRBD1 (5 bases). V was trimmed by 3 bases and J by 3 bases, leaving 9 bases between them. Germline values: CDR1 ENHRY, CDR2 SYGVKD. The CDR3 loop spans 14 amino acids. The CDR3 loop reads CAISEQANNQPQHF. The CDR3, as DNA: TGTGCCATCAGTGAACAGGCTAACAATCAGCCCCAGCATTTT.

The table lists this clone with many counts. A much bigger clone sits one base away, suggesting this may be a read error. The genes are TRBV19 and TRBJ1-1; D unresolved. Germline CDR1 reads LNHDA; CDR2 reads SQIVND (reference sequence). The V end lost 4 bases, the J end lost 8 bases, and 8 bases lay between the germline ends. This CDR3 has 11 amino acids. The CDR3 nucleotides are TGTGCCAGTAGTACGGTGGGCGAAGCTTTCTTT. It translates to CASSTVGEAFF.

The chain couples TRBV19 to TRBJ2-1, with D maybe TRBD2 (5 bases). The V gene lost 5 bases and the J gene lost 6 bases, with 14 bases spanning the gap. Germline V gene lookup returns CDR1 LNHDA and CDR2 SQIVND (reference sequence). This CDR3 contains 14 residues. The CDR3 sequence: CASSEVGRGNEQFF. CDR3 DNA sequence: TGTGCCAGTAGTGAGGTAGGACGGGGCAATGAGCAGTTCTTC.

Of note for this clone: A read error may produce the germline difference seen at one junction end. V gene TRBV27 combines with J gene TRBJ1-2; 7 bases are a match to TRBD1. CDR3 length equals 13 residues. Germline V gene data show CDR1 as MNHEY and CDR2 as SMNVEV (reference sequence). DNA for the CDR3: TGTGCCAGCAGTTTTCCGGGGACAGAGGGCTGCACCTTC. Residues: CASSFPGTEGCTF.

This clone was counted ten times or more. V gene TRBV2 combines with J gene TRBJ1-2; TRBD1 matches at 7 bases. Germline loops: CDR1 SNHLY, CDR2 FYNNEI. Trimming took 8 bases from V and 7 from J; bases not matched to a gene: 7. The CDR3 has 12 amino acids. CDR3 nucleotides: TGTGCCAGCCTGGACAGGTTTAGTGGCTACACCTTC. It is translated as CASLDRFSGYTF.

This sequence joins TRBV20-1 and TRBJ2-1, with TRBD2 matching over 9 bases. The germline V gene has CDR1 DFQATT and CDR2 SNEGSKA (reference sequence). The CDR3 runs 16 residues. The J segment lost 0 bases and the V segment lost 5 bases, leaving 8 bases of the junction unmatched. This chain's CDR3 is CSAADSGGNSYNEQFF. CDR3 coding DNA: TGCAGTGCTGCCGATAGCGGGGGAAACTCCTACAATGAGCAGTTCTTC.